This T cell receptor (beta chain) stems from a study of beta chain features in type 1 diabetes. Study at large: Age and gender were similar between patients and healthy donors, as were cell yields.

Study outcomes and limitations: VDJ junctions in type 1 diabetes patients carried more deletions and fewer insertions.

Reverse transcribing all isolated RNA meant expressed TCRB transcripts were sequenced. Clones were read by immunoSEQ multiplex PCR, and TCRdb kept only the in-frame ones, dropping some. The sample records about 130,000 clones, roughly a tenth being singletons. All of the sorted populations showed purity greater than 98%. This clone was observed a few times. No antigen is known for it. J lost 7 bases, V lost 4 bases, and 15 bases had no gene match. The CDR3 totals 17 residues. Germline V lookup: CDR1 SGHNT, CDR2 YYREEE (reference sequence). This TCR was recovered from a man aged 18 to 29 in good health. The chain couples TRBV5-4 to TRBJ2-2, with TRBD1 matching over 8 bases. The specimen sequenced was central memory CD4+ T cells from blood. This chain's CDR3 is CASSLGGSRGLVGELFF. CDR3 nucleotide sequence: TGTGCCAGCAGCCTTGGAGGCTCCAGGGGGCTTGTCGGGGAGCTGTTTTTT.